The rows below give T cell receptor beta chains drawn from one sample of a study of blood T cell repertoires in COVID-19. Generated by immunoSEQ multiplex PCR, the TCRdb table keeps only in-frame clones and is missing some. The sample records about 54,000 clones, 75% to 85% being singletons. Sequencing used peripheral blood. These receptors were obtained from an older woman with acute or convalescent COVID-19. The CDR3 runs from the conserved cysteine through the conserved F or W. Each record gives: D gene, V gene, clone size, J gene, CDR3 protein, CDR3 DNA. D genes are given only for firm matches. Rows give clone size only sometimes, using once, few, many, or a class for an expanded clone.

TRBD2	TRBV5-8	NA	TRBJ2-7	CASSLNSLAGSSYEQYF	TGTGCCAGCAGCTTGAATTCACTAGCGGGGAGCTCCTACGAGCAGTACTTC
TRBD1	TRBV5-4	once	TRBJ2-3	CASSTGQGTDTQYF	TGTGCCAGCAGCACCGGACAGGGCACAGATACGCAGTATTTT
NA	TRBV2	NA	TRBJ2-3	CASSEHGRGTDTQYF	TGTGCCAGCAGTGAACACGGCCGGGGAACAGATACGCAGTATTTT
NA	TRBV10-3	NA	TRBJ1-2	CAISDPDTYYGYTF	TGTGCCATCAGTGACCCGGACACCTACTATGGCTACACCTTC
TRBD1	TRBV9	few	TRBJ2-7	CASSRAQGAYEQYF	TGTGCCAGCAGCCGAGCGCAGGGGGCGTACGAGCAGTACTTC
NA	TRBV11-1	NA	TRBJ2-2	CASSLAYFGDTGELFF	TGTGCCAGCAGCTTAGCGTACTTCGGGGACACCGGGGAGCTGTTTTTT
TRBD1	TRBV5-1	NA	TRBJ2-1	CASSLQGTHEQFF	TGCGCCAGCAGCCTACAGGGGACCCATGAGCAGTTCTTC
NA	TRBV4-1	NA	TRBJ1-4	CASSQSDGGLMFF	TGCGCCAGCAGCCAAAGTGACGGCGGGCTGATGTTTTTT
TRBD1	TRBV10-3	NA	TRBJ1-6	CAISEPGQGGSPLHF	TGTGCCATCAGTGAGCCCGGCCAGGGGGGTTCACCCCTCCACTTT
TRBD1	TRBV7-9	few	TRBJ2-7	CASSFGLQGEAYEQYF	TGTGCCAGCAGCTTCGGCCTACAGGGGGAAGCCTACGAGCAGTACTTC
TRBD1	TRBV10-2	NA	TRBJ1-2	CASSPGQGYGYTF	TGCGCCAGCAGTCCTGGACAGGGGTATGGCTACACCTTC
NA	TRBV10-3	few	TRBJ1-3	CAITSGGGGNTIYF	TGTGCCATCACTTCCGGGGGGGGCGGAAACACCATATATTTT
TRBD1	TRBV24-1	few	TRBJ1-1	CATSDGTANTEAFF	TGTGCCACCAGTGATGGGACAGCGAACACTGAAGCTTTCTTT
NA	TRBV7-9	NA	TRBJ1-2	CASSPPSVRSYGYTF	TGTGCCAGCAGCCCACCCAGCGTACGATCCTATGGCTACACCTTC
TRBD1	TRBV18	NA	TRBJ1-1	CASSFRDSLQMNTEAFF	TGTGCCAGCTCATTCCGGGACAGCTTACAAATGAACACTGAAGCTTTCTTT
TRBD1	TRBV24-1	NA	TRBJ2-3	CATSDTGTGGRGTDTQYF	TGTGCCACCAGTGACACCGGGACAGGGGGTCGGGGCACAGATACGCAGTATTTT
NA	TRBV6-5	NA	TRBJ1-5	CASRQGSQPQHF	TGTGCCAGCAGGCAGGGTTCCCAGCCCCAGCATTTT
NA	TRBV3-1/TRBV3-2	NA	TRBJ2-7	CASSQQGTYEQYF	TGTGCCAGCAGCCAACAGGGCACCTACGAGCAGTACTTC
TRBD1	TRBV19	few	TRBJ1-2	CASSPKTGGNGYTF	TGTGCCAGTAGTCCGAAGACAGGGGGGAATGGCTACACCTTC
TRBD1	TRBV7-9	NA	TRBJ2-7	CASSPGQGLSYEQYF	TGTGCCAGCAGCCCGGGACAGGGGCTCTCCTACGAGCAGTACTTC
NA	TRBV12-3/TRBV12-4	NA	TRBJ1-1	CASSREGTEAFF	TGTGCCAGCAGTCGGGAGGGCACTGAAGCTTTCTTT
TRBD2	TRBV29-1	NA	TRBJ2-7	CSVGGLGVHEQYF	TGCAGCGTTGGGGGACTAGGCGTTCACGAGCAGTACTTC
TRBD1	TRBV5-4	NA	TRBJ2-3	CASQTKQGMGTDTQYF	TGTGCCAGCCAAACCAAACAGGGGATGGGCACAGATACGCAGTATTTT
TRBD2	TRBV5-1	NA	TRBJ2-5	CASSPGTSGETQYF	TGCGCCAGCAGCCCGGGGACTAGTGGAGAGACCCAGTACTTC
TRBD1	TRBV6-5	NA	TRBJ2-1	CASSLGQHYNEQFF	TGTGCCAGCAGTTTGGGACAGCACTACAATGAGCAGTTCTTC
NA	TRBV7-9	NA	TRBJ2-3	CASSPRTPDTQYF	TGTGCCAGCAGCCCTCGGACACCAGATACGCAGTATTTT
NA	TRBV24-1	NA	TRBJ2-5	CATSDLGPQGGPRLETQYF	TGTGCCACCAGTGACCTGGGCCCCCAAGGAGGTCCAAGGTTAGAGACCCAGTACTTC
NA	TRBV11-2	NA	TRBJ2-5	CASSFNPGGKETQYF	TGTGCCAGCAGCTTCAACCCTGGGGGCAAAGAGACCCAGTACTTC
TRBD2	TRBV24-1	once	TRBJ2-1	CATSDGLAGVGNEQFF	TGTGCCACCAGTGATGGTCTAGCGGGAGTAGGGAATGAGCAGTTCTTC
NA	TRBV3-1/TRBV3-2	NA	TRBJ1-1	CASSQWTTNTEAFF	TGTGCCAGCAGCCAGTGGACAACGAACACTGAAGCTTTCTTT
NA	TRBV5-6	NA	TRBJ2-1	CASSSDLTSYNEQFF	TGTGCCAGCAGCTCTGACTTGACCTCCTACAATGAGCAGTTCTTC
TRBD1	TRBV5-8	NA	TRBJ2-2	CASSAGQGRIGELFF	TGTGCCAGCAGCGCGGGACAGGGGAGGATCGGGGAGCTGTTTTTT
TRBD1	TRBV6-6	NA	TRBJ1-4	CASSSWTGKNNEKLFF	TGTGCCAGCAGTTCCTGGACAGGGAAGAACAATGAAAAACTGTTTTTT
TRBD2	TRBV29-1	NA	TRBJ2-2	CSVEGLAGRGTGELFF	TGCAGCGTTGAAGGGTTAGCGGGGAGGGGGACCGGGGAGCTGTTTTTT
TRBD1	TRBV6-5	NA	TRBJ1-3	CASSYRQGLSGNTIYF	TGTGCCAGCAGTTACAGACAGGGTCTCTCTGGAAACACCATATATTTT
TRBD1	TRBV7-9	once	TRBJ1-3	CATPTGEGASGNTIYF	TGTGCCACCCCGACAGGGGAAGGGGCCTCTGGAAACACCATATATTTT
NA	TRBV7-2	NA	TRBJ2-4	CASSLSGENIQYF	TGTGCCAGCAGCTTGTCCGGGGAAAACATTCAGTACTTC
NA	TRBV29-1	NA	TRBJ1-2	CSVDYPTESYGYTF	TGCAGCGTTGACTACCCGACAGAGAGCTATGGCTACACCTTC
TRBD1	TRBV5-1	NA	TRBJ1-2	CASSLGDREAGYTF	TGCGCCAGCAGCTTGGGGGACAGGGAGGCTGGCTACACCTTC
NA	TRBV19	NA	TRBJ1-3	CASSSDRLNSGNTIYF	TGTGCCAGTAGTTCCGACAGGTTAAACTCTGGAAACACCATATATTTT
TRBD1	TRBV18	once	TRBJ2-3	CASSRDRGQTDTQYF	TGTGCCAGCTCAAGAGACAGGGGGCAGACAGATACGCAGTATTTT
NA	TRBV21-1	NA	TRBJ2-1	CASSYGTSSYNEQFF	TGTGCCAGCAGCTACGGGACTAGCTCCTACAATGAGCAGTTCTTC
NA	TRBV24-1	NA	TRBJ1-6	CATTLGSSYNSPLHF	TGTGCCACCACTTTAGGGAGCTCCTATAATTCACCCCTCCACTTT
TRBD2	TRBV6-5	NA	TRBJ2-7	CASSYGTSGSYEQYF	TGTGCCAGCAGTTACGGGACTAGCGGTTCCTACGAGCAGTACTTC
NA	TRBV11-2	NA	TRBJ1-4	CASSSQGWKLFF	TGTGCCAGCAGCTCCCAGGGCTGGAAACTGTTTTTT
NA	TRBV5-8	NA	TRBJ1-2	CASSPAGPFYGYTF	TGTGCCAGCAGCCCCGCGGGACCCTTCTATGGCTACACCTTC
NA	TRBV27	NA	TRBJ1-2	CASSLQGRANYGYTF	TGTGCCAGCAGTTTACAGGGCCGAGCTAACTATGGCTACACCTTC
NA	TRBV7-6	NA	TRBJ2-1	CASSTGLSSYNEQFF	TGTGCCAGCAGCACGGGACTTAGCTCCTACAATGAGCAGTTCTTC
TRBD2	TRBV4-1	NA	TRBJ2-3	CASSPTSGGTDTQYF	TGCGCCAGCAGTCCTACTAGCGGGGGAACAGATACGCAGTATTTT
TRBD1	TRBV27	NA	TRBJ1-2	CASSKGALGRGGYGYTF	TGTGCCAGCAGCAAGGGGGCACTGGGGCGGGGGGGTTATGGCTACACCTTC
TRBD1	TRBV5-1	NA	TRBJ1-2	CASSSGQAYGYTF	TGCGCCAGCAGCTCTGGACAGGCCTATGGCTACACCTTC
TRBD2	TRBV11-2	NA	TRBJ2-1	CASSLGGRASYNEQFF	TGTGCCAGCAGCTTAGGGGGGAGGGCCTCCTACAATGAGCAGTTCTTC
NA	TRBV11-3	NA	TRBJ1-1	CASSFGANTEAFF	TGTGCCAGCAGCTTTGGAGCTAACACTGAAGCTTTCTTT
TRBD1	TRBV28	NA	TRBJ1-4	CASSVGGGRSEEFF	TGTGCCAGCAGTGTCGGAGGGGGCAGGTCTGAGGAGTTTTTT
TRBD1	TRBV11-2	NA	TRBJ1-4	CASSLAGGGEKLFF	TGTGCCAGCAGCTTAGCAGGGGGCGGTGAAAAACTGTTTTTT